Below, 10 T cell receptor beta chains from the same sample are listed, as sequenced in a study of blood T cell repertoires in COVID-19. Data came from immunoSEQ multiplex PCR; TCRdb stores just in-frame clones and leaves some out. The table has about 81,000 clones, 84% seen once. What was sequenced was peripheral blood. These receptors originate from a human donor in a cohort sampled during active COVID-19.

This clone occurred a few times. The gene calls are TRBV5-3 and TRBJ2-7, with D possibly being TRBD1 (6 bases). TRBV5-3 is classed as an ORF, of uncertain function. The CDR3 has 16 amino acids. Trimming pared 0 bases from V and 2 bases from J, leaving 15 bases between. CDR3 DNA sequence: TGTGCCAGAAGCTTGGTTAGGTTGGCAGGGGCCTACGAGCAGTACTTC. This encodes CARSLVRLAGAYEQYF.

The V call is TRBV19, the J call TRBJ1-2; no firm D call. This CDR3 has 11 residues. Germline V lookup: CDR1 LNHDA, CDR2 SQIVND (reference sequence). The V end lost 9 bases, the J end lost 4 bases, and 9 bases lay between the germline ends. CDR3 sequence: CASGLGYGYTF. In nucleotides, the CDR3 is TGTGCCAGCGGACTGGGCTATGGCTACACCTTC.

V usage is TRBV7-9 and J usage is TRBJ2-7, with unresolved D. V was trimmed by 4 bases and J by 5 bases, leaving 12 bases between them. Germline V gene lookup returns CDR1 SEHNR and CDR2 FQNEAQ (reference sequence). The CDR3 contains 13 residues. This CDR3 reads CASSSPSRDEQYF. The DNA for the CDR3 is TGTGCCAGCAGCTCCCCCTCTCGAGACGAGCAGTACTTC.

This sequence joins TRBV6-5 and TRBJ1-1; 11 nucleotides match TRBD1. With V trimmed by 0 bases and J by 8 bases, 5 bases remained unmatched. Germline V gene lookup returns CDR1 MNHEY and CDR2 SVGAGI. The CDR3 runs to 15 residues. The CDR3, as DNA: TGTGCCAGCAGTTACTCGGGACAGGGGGGTCGGGAAGCTTTCTTT. This sequence encodes CASSYSGQGGREAFF.

The genes are TRBV5-8 and TRBJ1-5, with D unresolved. From germline, CDR1 is SGHTS and CDR2 YDEGEE. The CDR3 has 15 residues. V lost 0 bases and J lost 9, with 16 bases in between. CDR3 loop: CASSLERWSGRPQHF. CDR3 coding DNA: TGTGCCAGCAGCTTGGAGAGGTGGAGCGGTAGGCCCCAGCATTTT.

The rearrangement joins TRBV6-5 to TRBJ2-5; a weak D match, TRBD1 (5 bases). The germline CDR1 and CDR2 sequences are MNHEY and SVGAGI. Trimming cost V 7 bases and J 1 base, with 13 bases left between them. This CDR3 is built from 14 residues. CDR3 nucleotides: TGTGCCAGCAACTCCTACAGGCTCCAAGAGACCCAGTACTTC. Translating it yields CASNSYRLQETQYF.

The chain carries TRBV4-1 and TRBJ2-1; D remains ambiguous. Per the germline V gene, CDR1 is MGHRA and CDR2 is YSYEKL. The CDR3 has 16 residues. Trimming removed 5 bases at V and 2 bases at J, with 16 bases between. The CDR3 DNA sequence: TGCGCCAGCAGCATATTAACACCCAACGCCTACAATGAGCAGTTCTTC. Its translation is CASSILTPNAYNEQFF.

This clone counts as medium-sized. The rearrangement joins TRBV24-1 to TRBJ2-1, with TRBD1 matching 10 bases. Germline CDR1 is KGHDR and CDR2 is SFDVKD. After removal of 3 bases from V and 6 bases from J, the junction contained 4 bases not matched to a gene. This CDR3 spans 15 amino acids. CDR3 loop: CATSDTRTGGNEQFF. The CDR3 region has the DNA TGTGCCACCAGTGATACGAGGACAGGGGGCAATGAGCAGTTCTTC.

The chain uses TRBV5-6 and TRBJ2-2, with 7 bases matching TRBD1. V dropped 4 bases and J dropped 4; count of bases not matched to a gene: 13. This CDR3 contains 17 residues. From germline, CDR1 is SGHDT and CDR2 YYEEEE. CDR3 in DNA: TGTGCCAGCAGCGCACGGACAGGAGTTTCTTTCACCGGGGAGCTGTTTTTT. Protein: CASSARTGVSFTGELFF.

The chain employs TRBV3-1 (or the pseudogene TRBV3-2) and TRBJ1-2; D is unclear. Germline V gives CDR1 LGHDT, CDR2 YNNKEL (reference sequence). Trimming took 0 bases from V and 7 from J, leaving 3 bases between them. This CDR3 comprises 11 residues. The DNA for the CDR3 is TGTGCCAGCAGCCAAGAGCGTGGCTACACCTTC. Residues: CASSQERGYTF.